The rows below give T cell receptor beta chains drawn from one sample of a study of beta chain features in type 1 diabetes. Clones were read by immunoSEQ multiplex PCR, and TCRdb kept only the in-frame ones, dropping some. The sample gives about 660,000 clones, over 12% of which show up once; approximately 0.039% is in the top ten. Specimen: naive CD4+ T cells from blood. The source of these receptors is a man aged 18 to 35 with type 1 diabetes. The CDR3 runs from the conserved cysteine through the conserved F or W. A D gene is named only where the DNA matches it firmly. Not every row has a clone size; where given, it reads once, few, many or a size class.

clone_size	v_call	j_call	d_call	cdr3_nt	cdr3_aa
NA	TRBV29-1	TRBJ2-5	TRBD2	TGCAGCGTTGATGTGCGGCTAGCGGGATGGATGGAGACCCAGTACTTC	CSVDVRLAGWMETQYF
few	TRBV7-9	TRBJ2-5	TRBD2	TGTGCCAGCAGCCGAGGACTAGCGGAGACCCAGTACTTC	CASSRGLAETQYF
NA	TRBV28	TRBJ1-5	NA	TGTGCCAGCACCGGAGGAGTCAGGGGCCCTGGCCAGCCCCAGCATTTT	CASTGGVRGPGQPQHF
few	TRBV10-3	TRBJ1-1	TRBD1	TGTGCCATCAGGGACGGGACAGGGTACACTGAAGCTTTCTTT	CAIRDGTGYTEAFF
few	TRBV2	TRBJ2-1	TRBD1	TGTGCCAGCAGTTCGTGGGACAGGGTTAAGGATGAGCAGTTCTTC	CASSSWDRVKDEQFF
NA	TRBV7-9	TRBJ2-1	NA	TGTGCCACTCCCGCACCCGTCTCCTACAATGAGCAGTTCTTC	CATPAPVSYNEQFF
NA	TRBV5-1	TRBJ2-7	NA	TGCGCCAGCAGCTTGGCAGATGGGACGGGTATCTACGAGCAGTACTTC	CASSLADGTGIYEQYF
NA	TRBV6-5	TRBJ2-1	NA	TGTGCCAGCAGTTACCGGACAGTAGGGAATGAGCAGTTCTTC	CASSYRTVGNEQFF
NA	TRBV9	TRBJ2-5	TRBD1	TGTGCCAGCAGCATAGGGACAGGGGGTCTAGAGACCCAGTACTTC	CASSIGTGGLETQYF
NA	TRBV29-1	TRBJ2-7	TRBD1	TGCAGCGTTGAAGATCCACAGGGGTTGGAGCAGTACTTC	CSVEDPQGLEQYF
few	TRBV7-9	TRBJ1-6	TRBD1	TGTGCCAGCACCCATTGGGGGGCAGGGGGCATTAATTCACCCCTCCACTTT	CASTHWGAGGINSPLHF
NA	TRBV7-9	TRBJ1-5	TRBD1	TGTGCCAGCAGCATGGGGACAGGGGAGCCCCAGCATTTT	CASSMGTGEPQHF
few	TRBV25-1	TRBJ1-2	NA	TGTGCCAGCAGTAGGGACACTAACTATGGCTACACCTTC	CASSRDTNYGYTF
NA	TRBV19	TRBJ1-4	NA	TGTGCCAGTAGTCACTGGCAGTCAAGTGAAAAACTGTTTTTT	CASSHWQSSEKLFF
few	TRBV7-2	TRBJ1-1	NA	TGTGCCAGCAGCTTATCACTTAACACTGAAGCTTTCTTT	CASSLSLNTEAFF
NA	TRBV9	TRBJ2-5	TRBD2	TGTGCCAGCAGCGTCTTTAGCGGGGGGATTCTAGAGACCCAGTACTTC	CASSVFSGGILETQYF
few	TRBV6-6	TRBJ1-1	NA	TGTGCGTTAGGCGCGGGGCCCCCTGAAGCTTTCTTT	CALGAGPPEAFF
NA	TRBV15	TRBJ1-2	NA	TGTGCCACCAGCAGCCAGGACTATGGCTACACCTTC	CATSSQDYGYTF
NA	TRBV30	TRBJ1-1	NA	TGTGCCTGGAGTGTACAGCCTAGTGAAGCTTTCTTT	CAWSVQPSEAFF
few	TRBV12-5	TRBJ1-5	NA	TGTGCTAGTGGTTTAGGTTGGTGGCCCCAGCATTTT	CASGLGWWPQHF
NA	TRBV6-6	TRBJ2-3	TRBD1	TGTGCCAGCAGCCAGCAGGACAGGGGTTTCACAGATACGCAGTATTTT	CASSQQDRGFTDTQYF
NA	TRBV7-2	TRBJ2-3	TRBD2	TGTGCCAGCAGCTCGGGACTAGCCGGTACGCAGTATTTT	CASSSGLAGTQYF
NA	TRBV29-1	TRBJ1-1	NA	TGCAGCGTCTCCGGGGCCCCCTCAGCCGGCATCACTGAAGCTTTCTTT	CSVSGAPSAGITEAFF
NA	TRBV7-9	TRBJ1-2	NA	TGTGCCAGCAGCCAAGGCCCTAACTATGGCTACACCTTC	CASSQGPNYGYTF
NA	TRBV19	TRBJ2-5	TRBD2	TGTGCCAGTAGTACATTCGGAGCGGGAAGAGGAGAGACCCAGTACTTC	CASSTFGAGRGETQYF
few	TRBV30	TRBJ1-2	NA	TGTGCCTGGAGGCAAGACACAGGGTATCGTGGCTACACCTTC	CAWRQDTGYRGYTF
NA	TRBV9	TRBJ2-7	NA	TGTGCCAGCAGCGTAGAAGCAGGTTGGGAGCAGTACTTC	CASSVEAGWEQYF
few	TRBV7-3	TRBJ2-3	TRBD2	TGTGCCAGCAGCTGGGGACTAGCGGGGGGCGCAGATACGCAGTATTTT	CASSWGLAGGADTQYF
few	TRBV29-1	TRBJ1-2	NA	TGCAGCGTTGCGACAGACATAAACTATGGCTACACCTTC	CSVATDINYGYTF
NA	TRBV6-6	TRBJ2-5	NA	TGTGCCAGCAGTTACCCGCGACAGGTTCAAGAGACCCAGTACTTC	CASSYPRQVQETQYF
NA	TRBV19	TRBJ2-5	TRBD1	TGTGCCAGTAGTCTACAGGGGGCCCAGTACTTC	CASSLQGAQYF
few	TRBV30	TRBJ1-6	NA	TGTGCCTGGAGTGTCACAGGGCCCCATTCACCCCTCCACTTT	CAWSVTGPHSPLHF
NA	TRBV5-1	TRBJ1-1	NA	TGCGCCAGCAGCTTGGAACACAACACTGAAGCTTTCTTT	CASSLEHNTEAFF
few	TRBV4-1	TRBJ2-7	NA	TGCGCCAGCAGCCAACGTACAGGGTTCGGCAACGAGCAGTACTTC	CASSQRTGFGNEQYF
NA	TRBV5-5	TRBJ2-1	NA	TGTGCCAGCAGCTTGGCTAGGGGGTCCTACAATGAGCAGTTCTTC	CASSLARGSYNEQFF
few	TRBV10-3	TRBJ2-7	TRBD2	TGTGCCATCGAGGGGACTAGCACCGACGAGCAGTACTTC	CAIEGTSTDEQYF
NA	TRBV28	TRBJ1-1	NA	TGTGCCAGCAGTTTAAGCGGGCAGGGTATGAACACTGAAGCTTTCTTT	CASSLSGQGMNTEAFF
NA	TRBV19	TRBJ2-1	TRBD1	TGTGCCAGTAACCCACAGGGGTCATCCTACAATGAGCAGTTCTTC	CASNPQGSSYNEQFF
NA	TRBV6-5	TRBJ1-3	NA	TGTGCCAGCACCTCACCGCCTGGAAACACCATATATTTT	CASTSPPGNTIYF
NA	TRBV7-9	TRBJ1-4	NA	TGTGCCAGCAGCTTATTGGATACTGAAAAACTGTTTTTT	CASSLLDTEKLFF
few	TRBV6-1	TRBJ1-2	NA	TGTGCCAGCAGTACCAACTATGGCTACACCTTC	CASSTNYGYTF
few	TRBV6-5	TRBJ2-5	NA	TGTGCCAGCATCCGGGACTACCAAGAGACCCAGTACTTC	CASIRDYQETQYF
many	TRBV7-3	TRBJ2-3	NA	TGTGCCAGCAGCTTAACTGGTACGAATACGCAGTATTTT	CASSLTGTNTQYF
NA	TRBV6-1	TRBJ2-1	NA	TGTGCCAGCACCCTGATAGCGGTATCCTACAATGAGCAGTTCTTC	CASTLIAVSYNEQFF
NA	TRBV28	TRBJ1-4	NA	TGTGCCAGCAGTTTGAGGGGGAAAGACGAAAAACTGTTTTTT	CASSLRGKDEKLFF
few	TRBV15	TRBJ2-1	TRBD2	TGTGCCACCAGCCCCCGGGGACTAGCGGCTTGGAATGAGCAGTTCTTC	CATSPRGLAAWNEQFF
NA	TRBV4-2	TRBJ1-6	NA	TGTGCCAGCAGCCAACACCGGGCCGATAATTCACCCCTCCACTTT	CASSQHRADNSPLHF
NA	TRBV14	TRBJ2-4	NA	TGTGCCAGCAGCCAAGATGGGACCCTCAAAAACATTCAGTACTTC	CASSQDGTLKNIQYF
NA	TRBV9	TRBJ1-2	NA	TGTGCCAGCAGCGCGCCCTATGGCTACACCTTC	CASSAPYGYTF
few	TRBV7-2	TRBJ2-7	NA	TGTGCCAGCAGCCCCAGGGCTTCCTACGAGCAGTACTTC	CASSPRASYEQYF
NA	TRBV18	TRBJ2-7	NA	TGTGCCAGCTCATCCGTGGTGAACCGAGGGCAGGGAAAGCAGTACTTC	CASSSVVNRGQGKQYF
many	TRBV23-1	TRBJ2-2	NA	TGCGCCAGCAGTCAACGGACAATCGTCGGCACCGGGGAGCTGTTTTTT	CASSQRTIVGTGELFF
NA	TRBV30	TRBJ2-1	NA	TGTGCCTGGAGCTGGGACGGATCCTACAATGAGCAGTTCTTC	CAWSWDGSYNEQFF
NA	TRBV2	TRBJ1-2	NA	TGTGCCAGCAGTGACCTAGGGCTTGGCTACACCTTC	CASSDLGLGYTF
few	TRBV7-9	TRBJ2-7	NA	TGTGCCAGCAGCTTAAGGTCCTACGAGCAGTACTTC	CASSLRSYEQYF
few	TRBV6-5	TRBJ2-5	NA	TGTGCCAGCAGTTACAGGGTCCCGGAGACCCAGTACTTC	CASSYRVPETQYF
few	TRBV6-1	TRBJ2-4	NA	TGTGCCAGCAGTGAAATGGTAGCCAAAAACATTCAGTACTTC	CASSEMVAKNIQYF